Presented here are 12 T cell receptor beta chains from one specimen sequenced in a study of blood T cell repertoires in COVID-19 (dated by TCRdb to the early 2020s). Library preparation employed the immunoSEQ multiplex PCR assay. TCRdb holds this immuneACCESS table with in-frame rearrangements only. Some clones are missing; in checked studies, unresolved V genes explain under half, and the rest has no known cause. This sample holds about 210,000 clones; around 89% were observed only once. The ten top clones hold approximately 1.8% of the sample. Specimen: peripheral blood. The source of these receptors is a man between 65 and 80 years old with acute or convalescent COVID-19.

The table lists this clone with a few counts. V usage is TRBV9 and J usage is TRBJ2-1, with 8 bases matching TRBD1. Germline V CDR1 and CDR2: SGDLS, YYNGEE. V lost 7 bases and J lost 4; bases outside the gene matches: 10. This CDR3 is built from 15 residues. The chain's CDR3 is CASGNQGALYNEQFF. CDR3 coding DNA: TGTGCCAGCGGCAACCAGGGGGCCCTGTACAATGAGCAGTTCTTC.

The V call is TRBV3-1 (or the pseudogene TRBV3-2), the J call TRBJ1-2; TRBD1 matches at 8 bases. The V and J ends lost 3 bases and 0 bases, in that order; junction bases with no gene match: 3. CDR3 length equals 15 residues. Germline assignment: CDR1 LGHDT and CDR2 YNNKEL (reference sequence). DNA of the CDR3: TGTGCCAGCAGCCATTGGGACAGGACTAACTATGGCTACACCTTC. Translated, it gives CASSHWDRTNYGYTF.

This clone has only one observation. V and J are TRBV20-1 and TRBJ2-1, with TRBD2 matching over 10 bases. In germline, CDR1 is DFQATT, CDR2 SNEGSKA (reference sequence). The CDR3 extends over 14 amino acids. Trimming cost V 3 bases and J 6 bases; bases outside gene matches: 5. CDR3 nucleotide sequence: TGCAGTGCTAGTCAAGCGGGAGGGCCCAATGAGCAGTTCTTC. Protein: CSASQAGGPNEQFF.

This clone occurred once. The DNA of the CDR3 is TGTGCCAGCAGCTTGAAGGGGCTGAACACTGAAGCTTTCTTT. Translating gives CASSLKGLNTEAFF. The rearrangement links TRBV7-2 to TRBJ1-1; D perhaps matches TRBD1 (5 bases). V was trimmed by 3 bases and J by 0 bases, leaving 8 bases between them. Germline V lookup: CDR1 SGHTA, CDR2 FQGNSA. The CDR3 runs to 14 residues.

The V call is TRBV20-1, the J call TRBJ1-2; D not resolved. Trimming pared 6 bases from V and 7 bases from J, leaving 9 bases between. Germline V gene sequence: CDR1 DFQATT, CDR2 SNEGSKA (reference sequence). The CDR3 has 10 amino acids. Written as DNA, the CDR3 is TGCAGTGCCTCTGAGGTTGGCTACACCTTC. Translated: CSASEVGYTF.

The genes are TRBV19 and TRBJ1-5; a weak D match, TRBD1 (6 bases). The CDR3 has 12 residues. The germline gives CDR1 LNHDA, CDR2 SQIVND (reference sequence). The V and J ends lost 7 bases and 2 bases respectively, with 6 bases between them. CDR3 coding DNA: TGTGCCAGTACAGGGGGCAATCAGCCCCAGCATTTT. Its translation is CASTGGNQPQHF.

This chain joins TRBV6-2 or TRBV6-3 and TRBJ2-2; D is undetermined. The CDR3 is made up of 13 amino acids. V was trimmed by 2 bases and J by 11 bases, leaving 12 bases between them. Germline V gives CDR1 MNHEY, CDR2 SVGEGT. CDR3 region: CASSYPRPGELFF. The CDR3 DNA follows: TGTGCCAGCAGTTACCCCAGGCCAGGAGAGCTGTTTTTT.

As DNA, the CDR3 is TGTGCCAGCGCATTAGGGGGCGGTGGCAATCAGCCCCAGCATTTT. Protein product: CASALGGGGNQPQHF. The V and J genes are TRBV3-1 (or the pseudogene TRBV3-2) and TRBJ1-5, with 7 bases identical to TRBD1. The germline V gene has CDR1 LGHDT and CDR2 YNNKEL (reference sequence). This CDR3 is 15 amino acids long. V lost 8 bases and J lost 2; bases outside the gene matches: 9.

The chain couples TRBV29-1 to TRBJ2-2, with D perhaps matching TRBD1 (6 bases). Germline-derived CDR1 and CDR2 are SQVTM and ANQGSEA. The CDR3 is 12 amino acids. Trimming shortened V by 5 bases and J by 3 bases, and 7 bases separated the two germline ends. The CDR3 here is CSVHRDTGELFF. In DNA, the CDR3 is TGCAGCGTTCACAGGGACACCGGGGAGCTGTTTTTT.

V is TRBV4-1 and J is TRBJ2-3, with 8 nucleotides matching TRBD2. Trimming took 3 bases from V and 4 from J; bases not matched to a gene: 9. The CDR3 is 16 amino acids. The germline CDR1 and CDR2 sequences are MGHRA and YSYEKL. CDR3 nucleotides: TGCGCCAGCAGCCAGGAGAGCGGGAGTGGGTCAGATACGCAGTATTTT. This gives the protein CASSQESGSGSDTQYF.

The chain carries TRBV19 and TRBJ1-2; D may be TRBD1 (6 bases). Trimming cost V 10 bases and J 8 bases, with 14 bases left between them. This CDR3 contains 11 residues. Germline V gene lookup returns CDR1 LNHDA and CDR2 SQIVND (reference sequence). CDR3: CATEIGGGYTF. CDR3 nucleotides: TGTGCCACGGAGATAGGGGGAGGCTACACCTTC.

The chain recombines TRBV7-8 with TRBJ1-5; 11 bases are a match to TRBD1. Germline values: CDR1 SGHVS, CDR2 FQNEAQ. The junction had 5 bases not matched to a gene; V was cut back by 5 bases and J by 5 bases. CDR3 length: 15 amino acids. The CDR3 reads CASSPGTGGYQPQHF. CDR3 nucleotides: TGTGCCAGCAGCCCTGGGACAGGGGGGTATCAGCCCCAGCATTTT.